This entry concerns a single T cell receptor beta chain. Its cognate antigen is unknown. As to treatment: approximately 18 received Ad26.COV2.S at low or high dose, single or two shots; five or six received placebo; per-sample allocation not given. After the first vaccine or placebo injection, samples were drawn on day 63. This Boston cohort included adults aged 18-55 years. The data derive from a study of Ad26.COV2.S vaccination and SARS-CoV-2 variants. Findings and limits, study-wide: Greater spike-specific TCR breadth was seen in vaccine recipients than in placebo recipients.

The table came from immunoSEQ multiplex PCR; TCRdb's copy has only in-frame clones and leaves some out. The sample carries about 350,000 clones, 80% to 90% recorded once. Germline CDR1 and CDR2: SNHLY and FYNNEI. The V gene lost 4 bases and the J gene lost 2 bases, with 9 bases spanning the gap. The CDR3 is made up of 13 amino acids. The specimen comprised peripheral blood, sampled in a trial of Ad26.COV2.S vaccine versus placebo. The TCR originated in a person between 18 and 65 years old who received the Ad26.COV2.S COVID-19 vaccine or a placebo. The chain is built from TRBV2 and TRBJ2-7; D unresolved. The CDR3 DNA reads TGTGCCAGCAGTGGTCTGCTTACCTACGAGCAGTACTTC. Amino acid sequence: CASSGLLTYEQYF.